These 18 T cell receptor beta chains originate from one sample sequenced in a study of blood T cells in healthy people across ages. Next came a second PCR, run for roughly 6 to 11 cycles, which used a sample-barcoded 5' primer along with a J-beta primer mix. TCRdb ran MiXCR on the 5' RACE reads and lists one entry per CDR3 protein. The data contain approximately 350,000 distinct CDR3 sequences, 45% to 65% of them singletons. Specimen: blood. The receptors shown here come from a man between 60 and 75 years old in good health.

The V gene is TRBV9, the J gene TRBJ2-1; D is unclear. Trimming took 4 bases from V and 8 from J, leaving 16 bases between them. The CDR3 spans 14 residues. Germline V gene data show CDR1 as SGDLS and CDR2 as YYNGEE. CDR3 in amino acids: CASSPDTLGYEQFF. CDR3 in DNA: TGTGCCAGCAGCCCAGACACCCTAGGCTATGAGCAGTTCTTC.

The V gene is TRBV11-2, the J gene TRBJ2-2; perhaps D is TRBD1 or TRBD2 (7 bases each). V was clipped by 5 bases and J by 3 bases, with 22 bases between them. Germline CDR1 is SGHAT and CDR2 is FQNNGV. This CDR3 has 18 amino acids. The CDR3 nucleotides are TGTGCCAGCAGCCCTAGGGGGCGGCGGGGGTCTGACACCGGGGAGCTGTTTTTT. Translating gives CASSPRGRRGSDTGELFF.

J is TRBJ2-1 and V is TRBV6-5; D remains unclear. Germline lookup yields CDR1 MNHEY and CDR2 SVGAGI. V lost 9 bases and J lost 4, with 10 bases in between. The CDR3 spans 12 residues. The CDR3 sequence is CARQSEYNEQFF. Written as DNA, the CDR3 is TGTGCCAGGCAAAGCGAGTACAATGAGCAGTTCTTC.

The chain carries TRBV6-5 and TRBJ1-1; a possible D gene is TRBD1 (5 bases). V lost 3 bases and J lost 0, with 11 bases in between. The CDR3 contains 15 residues. In germline, CDR1 is MNHEY, CDR2 SVGAGI. The chain's CDR3 is CASSYDPTVNTEAFF. CDR3 DNA: TGTGCCAGCAGTTATGACCCGACAGTGAACACTGAAGCTTTCTTT.

The chain combines TRBV29-1 with TRBJ2-1, with 10 positions matching TRBD1. The length of the CDR3 is 14 residues. V gave up 6 bases and J gave up 9 bases; unmatched junction bases: 11. Per germline, CDR1 SQVTM and CDR2 ANQGSEA. The CDR3 region has the DNA TGCAGCGTCCCCCCGGGACAGGGGATGGCTGAGCAGTTCTTC. Its protein is CSVPPGQGMAEQFF.

The V call is TRBV25-1, the J call TRBJ2-7; D is perhaps TRBD1 (5 bases). V lost 6 bases to trimming and J lost 5 bases, with 11 bases between them. The CDR3 consists of 12 residues. The germline gives CDR1 MGHDK, CDR2 SYGVNS. The CDR3 DNA sequence: TGTGCCAGCAGCCCCAGGGTCCACGAGCAGTACTTC. The encoded protein is CASSPRVHEQYF.

The chain links TRBV7-8 to TRBJ2-3, with 10 bases lining up with TRBD1. Trimming at V came to 1 base and at J to 1 base, leaving 5 bases not matched to a gene. Germline V gene lookup returns CDR1 SGHVS and CDR2 FQNEAQ. The CDR3 totals 17 residues. CDR3 in amino acids: CASSLGRGTGGTDTQYF. The CDR3 nucleotides read TGTGCCAGCAGCTTAGGGAGGGGGACAGGGGGCACAGATACGCAGTATTTT.

This clonotype was seen many times. This chain links TRBV7-2 with TRBJ2-7, with D unclear. CDR1 is SGHTA and CDR2 is FQGNSA in the germline V gene. Deletions cut 6 bases from V and 4 bases from J, with 7 bases between. CDR3 size: 11 residues. CDR3 residues: CASSHGYEQYF. The CDR3 DNA reads as TGTGCCAGCAGTCACGGATACGAGCAGTACTTC.

This clonotype has just a few counts. The chain joins TRBV12-3 or TRBV12-4 to TRBJ2-1; D may be TRBD1 or TRBD2 (5 bases each). This CDR3 comprises 15 residues. The V end was cut by 6 bases, the J end by 6 bases, with 18 bases between. The chain's CDR3 is CASSRQGVWGNEQFF. The CDR3 DNA reads TGTGCCAGCAGCCGGCAGGGAGTATGGGGCAATGAGCAGTTCTTC.

This clonotype was observed at least ten times. The chain uses TRBV11-2 and TRBJ2-1; perhaps D is TRBD1 or TRBD2 (5 bases each). The CDR3 consists of 14 residues. CDR1 and CDR2 (germline): SGHAT, FQNNGV. Trimming shortened V by 3 bases and J by 6 bases, and 12 bases separated the two germline ends. In nucleotides, the CDR3 is TGTGCCAGCAGCTTGGCCGGGACCGGCAATGAGCAGTTCTTC. It is translated as CASSLAGTGNEQFF.

This clonotype was seen ten or more times. The chain has TRBV7-9 and TRBJ2-3, with D perhaps TRBD1 or TRBD2 (6 bases each). The germline V gene encodes CDR1 SEHNR and CDR2 FQNEAQ (reference sequence). CDR3 length: 14 amino acids. The germline V and J ends were trimmed by 0 bases and 4 bases, with 8 bases remaining between them. The CDR3 DNA sequence: TGTGCCAGCAGCTTAGCCGGGGGCGCAGATACGCAGTATTTT. Translation: CASSLAGGADTQYF.

Details on this clonotype: A junction boundary mismatches the germline segment, possibly from a read error. The gene calls are TRBV7-2 and TRBJ1-2; a possible D gene is TRBD1 (5 bases). The germline CDR1 and CDR2 sequences are SGHTA and FQGNSA. The CDR3 contains 15 residues. The CDR3 DNA reads TGTGCCAGCGGGCCCCCGGTCAGGGTACTCTATGGCTACATCTTC. This codes for CASGPPVRVLYGYIF.

This clonotype has only one observation. The chain employs TRBV2 and TRBJ2-1; D unresolved. Germline values: CDR1 SNHLY, CDR2 FYNNEI. Trimming shortened V by 4 bases and J by 10 bases, and 11 bases separated the two germline ends. This CDR3 is built from 12 residues. The CDR3 sequence is CASSGPSREQFF. The CDR3 bases are TGTGCCAGCAGTGGGCCTAGTCGCGAGCAGTTCTTC.

This clonotype was seen repeatedly, ten times or more. The chain uses TRBV12-5 and TRBJ2-7, with 11 positions matching TRBD1. After removal of 7 bases from V and 5 bases from J, the junction contained 7 bases not matched to a gene. This CDR3 is 14 amino acids long. Germline V lookup: CDR1 LGHNT, CDR2 FRNRAP. The CDR3 sequence: CASAPGQGDDEQYF. DNA for the CDR3: TGTGCTAGTGCCCCGGGACAGGGGGACGACGAGCAGTACTTC.

This clonotype was counted between two and nine times. This chain uses TRBV7-9 with TRBJ1-2, with 9 nucleotides matching TRBD1. The CDR3 has 14 residues. Looked up from germline, CDR1 is SEHNR and CDR2 is FQNEAQ (reference sequence). The trim removed 7 bases at V and 8 bases at J, leaving 11 bases unmatched. CDR3 residues: CASTSSGTGRGYTF. CDR3 bases: TGTGCCAGCACCTCTTCGGGGACAGGGAGGGGCTACACCTTC.

The gene calls are TRBV2 and TRBJ1-4; D remains unclear. V was clipped by 9 bases and J by 4 bases, with 12 bases between them. This CDR3 contains 13 residues. CDR1 SNHLY and CDR2 FYNNEI come from the germline V gene. Written as DNA, the CDR3 is TGTGCCAGTAGTTCTGGGAATAATGAAAAACTGTTTTTT. It translates to CASSSGNNEKLFF.

J is TRBJ2-7 and V is TRBV13; tentative D call: TRBD2 (6 bases). The germline CDR1 and CDR2 sequences are PRHDT and FYEKMQ (reference sequence). The CDR3 sequence is 14 residues long. With 10 bases removed from V and 2 bases from J, the gap between germline ends came to 18 bases. CDR3 DNA sequence: TGTGCCACCAGTTCCGTCGGGAGTCCCTACGAGCAGTACTTC. It codes for CATSSVGSPYEQYF.

The rearrangement uses TRBV20-1 and TRBJ2-3; 10 nucleotides agree with TRBD2. Germline CDR1 reads DFQATT; CDR2 reads SNEGSKA (reference sequence). The CDR3 is 16 residues long. The J segment lost 5 bases and the V segment lost 1 base, leaving 9 bases of the junction unmatched. The CDR3 region is CSARVPLAGRGDTQYF. In nucleotides, the CDR3 is TGCAGTGCTAGAGTACCACTAGCGGGGCGGGGAGATACGCAGTATTTT.